The 24 T cell receptor beta chains listed next were all sequenced from one sample in a study of CD8 T cells in Susac syndrome. Random-hexamer reverse transcription was applied to 0.5 to 1 ug RNA. TCRdb processed the immunoSEQ multiplex PCR reads anew with MiXCR; each CDR3 protein has one entry. The data show about 70,000 distinct CDR3 sequences, roughly 95% seen once. The sequencing input was CD4+ T cells from PBMCs. These receptors came from a human donor with multiple sclerosis.

The V call is TRBV12-3 or TRBV12-4, the J call TRBJ1-1; D gene uncertain. The CDR3 is made up of 14 amino acids. V lost 6 bases and J lost 1, with 12 bases in between. CDR3 in DNA: TGTGCCAGCAGGGTGGACTTCGCGAACACTGAAGCTTTCTTT. Its translation: CASRVDFANTEAFF.

The rearrangement links TRBV7-9 to TRBJ1-6; D unresolved. The CDR3 is 16 residues long. Trimming pared 6 bases from V and 7 bases from J, leaving 19 bases between. CDR1 SEHNR and CDR2 FQNEAQ come from the germline V gene (reference sequence). For the CDR3, the DNA is TGTGCCAGCAGTCCCTCTCACCCCCTAGGAAATTCACCCCTCCACTTT. Its translation: CASSPSHPLGNSPLHF.

This chain connects TRBV20-1 to TRBJ2-2, with 14 bases lining up with TRBD2. The germline V gene has CDR1 DFQATT and CDR2 SNEGSKA (reference sequence). The CDR3 length is 16 residues. The J segment lost 6 bases and the V segment lost 0 bases, leaving 3 bases of the junction unmatched. The chain's CDR3 is CSARDGGLAGAGELFF. CDR3 DNA: TGCAGTGCTAGAGATGGGGGACTAGCGGGGGCCGGGGAGCTGTTTTTT.

In this sample, this clonotype turned up once. The chain employs TRBV4-2 and TRBJ2-5; 14 bases map to TRBD2. The length of the CDR3 is 18 residues. The germline gives CDR1 LGHNA, CDR2 YNFKEQ. V was pared by 2 bases and J by 3 bases, with 8 bases of the junction left unmatched. In nucleotides, the CDR3 is TGTGCCAGCAGCCAACTCCTTCCGGGACTAGCGGGGGAAGAGACCCAGTACTTC. Its translation is CASSQLLPGLAGEETQYF.

The chain uses TRBV12-3 or TRBV12-4 and TRBJ2-3; either TRBD1 or TRBD2 may supply D (6 bases each). CDR3 length: 15 residues. V was pared by 2 bases and J by 0 bases, with 9 bases between. The CDR3 DNA is TGTGCCAGCAGTTTATGGGGGGCTAGCACAGATACGCAGTATTTT. Amino acids: CASSLWGASTDTQYF.

This clonotype came up a few times. The genes are TRBV4-1 and TRBJ1-5, with D possibly being TRBD1 (5 bases). Germline assignment: CDR1 MGHRA and CDR2 YSYEKL. The V gene lost 0 bases and the J gene lost 0 bases, with 15 bases spanning the gap. The CDR3 covers 18 residues. CDR3 DNA: TGCGCCAGCAGCCAAGATACCAGGGCGGGGAATAGCAATCAGCCCCAGCATTTT. It translates to CASSQDTRAGNSNQPQHF.

In its sample, this clonotype was seen once. V usage is TRBV20-1 and J usage is TRBJ2-1, with unresolved D. Between the trimmed V and J ends, which lost 3 bases and 10 bases, there was a span of 19 bases. The CDR3 runs to 14 residues. Germline-derived CDR1 and CDR2 are DFQATT and SNEGSKA (reference sequence). The CDR3 spells CSASSLIKPKEQFF. DNA for the CDR3: TGCAGTGCTAGTAGCCTCATAAAACCCAAGGAGCAGTTCTTC.

This clonotype was seen once. The rearrangement joins TRBV11-3 to TRBJ2-5; D is unclear. Germline V gene data show CDR1 as SGHNT and CDR2 as YENEEA. The V gene lost 7 bases and the J gene lost 5 bases, with 8 bases spanning the gap. The CDR3 length is 11 residues. The DNA of the CDR3 is TGTGCCAGCACCAACTCCGAGACCCAGTACTTC. Translation gives CASTNSETQYF.

The rearrangement links TRBV3-1 to TRBJ2-7, with 8 bases identical to TRBD2. Germline CDR1 LGHDT, CDR2 YNNKEL (reference sequence). The V segment lost 1 base and the J segment 3 bases; nucleotides outside the gene matches: 2. The CDR3 totals 14 residues. The CDR3 reads CASSQAAGGYEQYF. DNA for the CDR3: TGTGCCAGCAGCCAAGCGGCGGGGGGCTACGAGCAGTACTTC.

The chain links TRBV5-1 to TRBJ1-1; 7 bases align to TRBD1. The CDR3 has 15 amino acids. The V segment lost 0 bases and the J segment 0 bases; nucleotides outside the gene matches: 2. Germline V gene data show CDR1 as SGHRS and CDR2 as YFSETQ. CDR3 protein: CASSLDRGMNTEAFF. In DNA, the CDR3 is TGCGCCAGCAGCTTGGACAGGGGAATGAACACTGAAGCTTTCTTT.

V usage is TRBV29-1 and J usage is TRBJ2-3; D not certain. This CDR3 contains 15 residues. From germline, CDR1 is SQVTM and CDR2 ANQGSEA. Between the trimmed V and J ends, which lost 1 base and 3 bases, there was a span of 14 bases. The chain's CDR3 is CSVEGVGIGTDTQYF. In nucleotides, the CDR3 is TGCAGCGTTGAAGGGGTGGGGATCGGGACAGATACGCAGTATTTT.

V usage is TRBV12-3 or TRBV12-4 and J usage is TRBJ1-5; TRBD1 might be the D (6 bases). The CDR3 loop spans 16 amino acids. V lost 7 bases and J 9 bases, leaving 25 bases between the germline ends. CDR3 coding DNA: TGTGCCAGCACCCTGGGACGGGGACAAAGGCTACGGCCCCAGCATTTT. Protein product: CASTLGRGQRLRPQHF.

The chain employs TRBV3-1 and TRBJ2-3; D tentatively reads TRBD1 or TRBD2 (5 bases each). The CDR3 totals 13 residues. Germline values: CDR1 LGHDT, CDR2 YNNKEL (reference sequence). V was cut by 2 bases and J by 4 bases, with 7 bases left in between. The CDR3 DNA is TGTGCCAGCAGCCAACGAGGGGCAGATACGCAGTATTTT. Translated: CASSQRGADTQYF.

This chain links TRBV24-1 with TRBJ2-1; maybe TRBD2 (6 bases). Germline CDR1 reads KGHDR; CDR2 reads SFDVKD. CDR3 length equals 15 residues. The V and J ends lost 4 bases and 0 bases respectively, with 9 bases between them. In nucleotides, the CDR3 is TGTGCCACCAGTGAAGGACTACCCTCCTACAATGAGCAGTTCTTC. Protein product: CATSEGLPSYNEQFF.

Concerning this clonotype: An end of the junction differs from the germline gene, which may be a read error. The chain combines TRBV5-4 with TRBJ1-1; perhaps TRBD1 as D (6 bases). From germline, CDR1 is SGHNT and CDR2 YYREEE (reference sequence). The CDR3 spans 14 residues. CDR3 DNA sequence: TGTGCCAGCAGCAGGGACAAGAGGAACACTGAAGCTTTTTTT. It is translated as CASSRDKRNTEAFF.

This rearrangement joins TRBV28 to TRBJ1-1; 7 bases line up with TRBD1. CDR3 length equals 14 residues. V lost 4 bases and J lost 11; bases outside the gene matches: 13. Per germline, CDR1 MDHEN and CDR2 SYDVKM. The CDR3 DNA reads as TGTGCCAGCAGTTGGCCGGACAGGCCCGGCGGGGCTTTCTTT. This gives the protein CASSWPDRPGGAFF.

The CDR3 region is CASRYSGTDSYNEQFF. CDR3 coding DNA: TGTGCCAGCAGATACTCCGGGACAGACTCCTACAATGAGCAGTTCTTC. The rearrangement joins TRBV3-1 to TRBJ2-1; 7 bases are shared with TRBD1. In germline, CDR1 is LGHDT, CDR2 YNNKEL (reference sequence). Losses at the gene ends were 6 bases for V and 0 bases for J; bases not matched to a gene: 8. This CDR3 has 16 residues.

The V and J genes are TRBV20-1 and TRBJ2-4, with D tentatively TRBD2 (5 bases). The germline gives CDR1 DFQATT, CDR2 SNEGSKA (reference sequence). The CDR3 sequence is 15 residues long. V shed 0 bases and J shed 7 bases, with 16 bases lying between them. DNA for the CDR3: TGCAGTGCTAGAGATCACGGGGTCGCTGGTAACATTCAGTACTTC. Translation: CSARDHGVAGNIQYF.

V and J are TRBV19 and TRBJ1-2; no clear D. The CDR3 covers 13 residues. With 3 bases removed from V and 4 bases from J, the gap between germline ends came to 9 bases. The germline CDR1 and CDR2 sequences are LNHDA and SQIVND (reference sequence). CDR3 sequence (DNA): TGTGCCAGTAGTATGGATCGGGTCTATGGCTACACCTTC. This codes for CASSMDRVYGYTF.

The chain uses TRBV11-2 and TRBJ2-5; 8 nucleotides line up with TRBD1. CDR1 and CDR2 (germline): SGHAT, FQNNGV. The V gene end was trimmed by 4 bases and the J gene end by 1 base; junction bases not matched to a gene: 11. This CDR3 is 17 amino acids long. CDR3 coding DNA: TGTGCCAGCAGCTCCCCCCTGGGCAGGGGGCTCCAAGAGACCCAGTACTTC. Translating gives CASSSPLGRGLQETQYF.

The chain employs TRBV6-2 or TRBV6-3 and TRBJ2-5, with D perhaps assigned TRBD1 or TRBD2 (5 bases each). Trimming stripped 0 bases from V and 7 bases from J, with 12 bases between. There are 14 residues in the CDR3. CDR1 and CDR2 from the germline V gene are MNHEY and SVGEGT. The CDR3 coding sequence is TGTGCCAGCAGTTACTCGGGACCTGCGGGGACCCAGTACTTC. Protein sequence: CASSYSGPAGTQYF.

V gene TRBV30 combines with J gene TRBJ1-1; perhaps TRBD1 as D (6 bases). The CDR3 runs 15 residues. Germline assignment: CDR1 GTSNPN and CDR2 SVGIG (reference sequence). V dropped 3 bases and J dropped 3 bases, with 17 bases sitting between them. The DNA for the CDR3 is TGTGCCTGGAGAAAACCGCCTCAGGGGTACACTGAAGCTTTCTTT. As protein: CAWRKPPQGYTEAFF.

The gene calls are TRBV12-3 or TRBV12-4 and TRBJ2-1; D perhaps matches TRBD2 (6 bases). The length of the CDR3 is 13 residues. Trimming stripped 4 bases from V and 9 bases from J, with 13 bases between. CDR3 coding DNA: TGTGCCAGCAGTTACCGGGACTCTGGTGAGCAGTTCTTC. This sequence encodes CASSYRDSGEQFF.

This chain connects TRBV20-1 to TRBJ1-2; TRBD1 is a possible D gene (5 bases). The length of the CDR3 is 14 residues. Germline V lookup: CDR1 DFQATT, CDR2 SNEGSKA (reference sequence). Trimming took off 6 bases at V and 7 bases at J, with 21 bases between the two ends. This CDR3 is CSAPVGGGSFGYTF. The CDR3 region has the DNA TGCAGTGCCCCAGTCGGGGGAGGGTCTTTTGGCTACACCTTC.